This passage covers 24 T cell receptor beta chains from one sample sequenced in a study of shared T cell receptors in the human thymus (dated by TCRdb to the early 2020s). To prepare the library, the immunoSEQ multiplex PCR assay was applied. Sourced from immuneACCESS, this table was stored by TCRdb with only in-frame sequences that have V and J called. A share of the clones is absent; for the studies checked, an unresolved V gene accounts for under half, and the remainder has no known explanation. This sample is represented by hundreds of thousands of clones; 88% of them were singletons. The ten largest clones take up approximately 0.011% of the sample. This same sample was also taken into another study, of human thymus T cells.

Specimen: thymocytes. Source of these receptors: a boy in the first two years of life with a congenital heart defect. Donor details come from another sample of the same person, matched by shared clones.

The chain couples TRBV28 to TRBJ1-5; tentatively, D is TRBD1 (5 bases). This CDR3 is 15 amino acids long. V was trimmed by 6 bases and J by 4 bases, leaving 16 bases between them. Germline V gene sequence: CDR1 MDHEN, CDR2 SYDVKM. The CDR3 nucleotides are TGTGCCAGCAGGGGGCGGGGGGTATGGAATCAGCCCCAGCATTTT. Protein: CASRGRGVWNQPQHF.

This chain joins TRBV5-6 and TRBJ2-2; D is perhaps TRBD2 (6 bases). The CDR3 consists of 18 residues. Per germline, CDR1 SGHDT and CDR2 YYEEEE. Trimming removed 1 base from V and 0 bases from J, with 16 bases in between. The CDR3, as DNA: TGTGCCAGCAGCTTGTCCGGGGGTGGCCCATCGAACACCGGGGAGCTGTTTTTT. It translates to CASSLSGGGPSNTGELFF.

In DNA form, the CDR3 reads TGTGCCAGCTTAGACCGGGACAGGGGGCTCACCGGGGAGCTGTTTTTT. The encoded protein is CASLDRDRGLTGELFF. The V gene is TRBV5-6, the J gene TRBJ2-2; TRBD1 aligns across 12 bases. Germline CDR1 and CDR2: SGHDT and YYEEEE. V gave up 7 bases and J gave up 4 bases; unmatched junction bases: 8. The CDR3 length is 16 residues.

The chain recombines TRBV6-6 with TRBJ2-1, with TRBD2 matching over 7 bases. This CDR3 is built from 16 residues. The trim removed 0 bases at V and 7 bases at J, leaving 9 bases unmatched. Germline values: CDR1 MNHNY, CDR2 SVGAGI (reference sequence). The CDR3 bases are TGTGCCAGCAGTTACTCGGGGTCAGCGGGGAAGAATGAGCAGTTCTTC. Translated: CASSYSGSAGKNEQFF.

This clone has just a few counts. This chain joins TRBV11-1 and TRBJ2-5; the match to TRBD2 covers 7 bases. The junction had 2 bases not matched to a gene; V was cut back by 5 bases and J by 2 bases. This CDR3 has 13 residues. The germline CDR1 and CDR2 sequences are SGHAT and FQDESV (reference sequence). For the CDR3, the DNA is TGTGCCAGCAGCCCTAGCGGACAAGAGACCCAGTACTTC. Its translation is CASSPSGQETQYF.

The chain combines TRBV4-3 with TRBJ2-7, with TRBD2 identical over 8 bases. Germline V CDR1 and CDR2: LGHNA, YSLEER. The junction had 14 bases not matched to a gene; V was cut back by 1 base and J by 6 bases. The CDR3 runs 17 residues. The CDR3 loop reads CASSQVFLPSGPAEQYF. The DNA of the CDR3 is TGCGCCAGCAGCCAAGTCTTCTTGCCTAGCGGGCCCGCCGAGCAGTACTTC.

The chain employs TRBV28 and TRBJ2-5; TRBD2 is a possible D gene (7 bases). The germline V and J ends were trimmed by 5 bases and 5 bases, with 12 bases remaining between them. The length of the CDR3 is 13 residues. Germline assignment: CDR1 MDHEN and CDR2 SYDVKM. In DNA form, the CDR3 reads TGTGCCAGCAGTCCAGGGGAGGGGGAGACCCAGTACTTC. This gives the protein CASSPGEGETQYF.

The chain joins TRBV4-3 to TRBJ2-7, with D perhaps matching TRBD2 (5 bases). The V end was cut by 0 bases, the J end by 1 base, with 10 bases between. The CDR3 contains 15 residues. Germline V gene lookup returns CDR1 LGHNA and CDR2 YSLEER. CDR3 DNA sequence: TGCGCCAGCAGCCAAGATGGTGGGAGTTCCTACGAGCAGTACTTC. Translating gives CASSQDGGSSYEQYF.

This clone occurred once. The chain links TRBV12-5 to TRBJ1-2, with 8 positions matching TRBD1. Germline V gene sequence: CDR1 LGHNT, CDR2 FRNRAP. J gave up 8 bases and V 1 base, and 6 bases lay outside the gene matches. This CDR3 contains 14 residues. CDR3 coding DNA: TGTGCTAGTGGTTTGGGGACAGGGCCGGGGGGCTACACCTTC. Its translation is CASGLGTGPGGYTF. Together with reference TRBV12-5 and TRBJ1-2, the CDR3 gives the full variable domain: DARVTQTPRHKVTEMGQEVTMRCQPILGHNTVFWYRQTMMQGLELLAYFRNRAPLDDSGMPKDRFSAEMPDATLATLKIQPSEPRDSAVYFCASGLGTGPGGYTFGSGTRLTVV.

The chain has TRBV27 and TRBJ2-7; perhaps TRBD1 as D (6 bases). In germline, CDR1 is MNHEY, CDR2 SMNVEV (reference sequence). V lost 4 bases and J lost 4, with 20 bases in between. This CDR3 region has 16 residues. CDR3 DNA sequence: TGTGCCAGCAGTTGGATGACAGGAGGCCCTCCTTACGAGCAGTACTTC. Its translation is CASSWMTGGPPYEQYF.

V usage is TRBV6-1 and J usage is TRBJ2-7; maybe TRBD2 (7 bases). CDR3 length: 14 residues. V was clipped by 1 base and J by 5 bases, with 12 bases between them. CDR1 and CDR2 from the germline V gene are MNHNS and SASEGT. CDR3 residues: CASSEDVGGHEQYF. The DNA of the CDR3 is TGTGCCAGCAGTGAAGATGTGGGGGGGCACGAGCAGTACTTC.

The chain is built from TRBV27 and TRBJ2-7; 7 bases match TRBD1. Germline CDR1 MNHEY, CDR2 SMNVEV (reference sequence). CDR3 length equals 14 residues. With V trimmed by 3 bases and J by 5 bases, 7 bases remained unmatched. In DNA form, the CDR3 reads TGTGCCAGCAGTTTCGGTGACAGGGTGGACGAGCAGTACTTC. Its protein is CASSFGDRVDEQYF.

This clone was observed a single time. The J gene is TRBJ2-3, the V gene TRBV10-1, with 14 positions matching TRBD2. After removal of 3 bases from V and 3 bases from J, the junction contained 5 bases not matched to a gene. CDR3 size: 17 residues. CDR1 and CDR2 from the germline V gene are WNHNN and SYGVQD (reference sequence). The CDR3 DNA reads TGCGCCAGCAGTGATGGGACTAGCGGGAGTCGGACAGATACGCAGTATTTT. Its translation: CASSDGTSGSRTDTQYF.

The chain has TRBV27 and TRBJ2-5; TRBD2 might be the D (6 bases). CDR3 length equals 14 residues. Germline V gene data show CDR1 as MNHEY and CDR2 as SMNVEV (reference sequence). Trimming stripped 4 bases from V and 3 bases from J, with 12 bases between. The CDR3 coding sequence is TGTGCCAGCAGTTGTGGAGGGAGAGAAGAGACCCAGTACTTC. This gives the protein CASSCGGREETQYF.

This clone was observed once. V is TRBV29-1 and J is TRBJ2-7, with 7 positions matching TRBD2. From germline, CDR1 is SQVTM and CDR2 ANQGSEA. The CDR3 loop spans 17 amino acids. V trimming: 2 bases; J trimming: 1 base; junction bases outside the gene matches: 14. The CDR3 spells CSVERRLAKTRSYEQYF. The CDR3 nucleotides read TGCAGCGTTGAAAGGCGACTAGCAAAAACTCGGTCCTACGAGCAGTACTTC.

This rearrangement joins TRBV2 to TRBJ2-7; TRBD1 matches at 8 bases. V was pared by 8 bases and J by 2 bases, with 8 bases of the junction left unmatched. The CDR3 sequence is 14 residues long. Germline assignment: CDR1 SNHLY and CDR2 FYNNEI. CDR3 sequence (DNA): TGTGCCAGCTCACAGGGGGATATTCCCTACGAGCAGTACTTC. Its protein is CASSQGDIPYEQYF.

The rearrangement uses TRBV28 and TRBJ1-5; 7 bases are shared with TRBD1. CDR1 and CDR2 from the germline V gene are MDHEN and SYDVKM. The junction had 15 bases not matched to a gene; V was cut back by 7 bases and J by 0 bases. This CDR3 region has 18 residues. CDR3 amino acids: CASNRDSLGSYSNQPQHF. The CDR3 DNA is TGTGCCAGCAACCGGGACAGTCTAGGATCCTATAGCAATCAGCCCCAGCATTTT.

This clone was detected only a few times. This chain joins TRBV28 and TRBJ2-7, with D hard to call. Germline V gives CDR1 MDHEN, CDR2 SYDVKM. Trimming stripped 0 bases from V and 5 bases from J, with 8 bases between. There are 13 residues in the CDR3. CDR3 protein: CASSLWQAHEQYF. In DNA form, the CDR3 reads TGTGCCAGCAGTTTATGGCAGGCCCACGAGCAGTACTTC. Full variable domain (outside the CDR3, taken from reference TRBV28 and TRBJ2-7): DVKVTQSSRYLVKRTGEKVFLECVQDMDHENMFWYRQDPGLGLRLIYFSYDVKMKEKGDIPEGYSVSREKKERFSLILESASTNQTSMYLCASSLWQAHEQYFGPGTRLTVT.

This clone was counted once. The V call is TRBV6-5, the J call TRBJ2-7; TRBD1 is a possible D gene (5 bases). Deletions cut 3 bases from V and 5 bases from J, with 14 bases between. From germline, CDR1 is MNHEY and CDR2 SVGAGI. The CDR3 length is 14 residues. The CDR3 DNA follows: TGTGCCAGCAGTTATAGGTACAGGATGGACGAGCAGTACTTC. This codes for CASSYRYRMDEQYF.

The CDR3 nucleotides are TGTGCCAGCAGCCCTGAGGCAGGGGCTGGAAACACCATATATTTT. This sequence encodes CASSPEAGAGNTIYF. The rearrangement uses TRBV5-4 and TRBJ1-3; a possible D gene is TRBD1 (6 bases). The ends were cut back, 4 bases at V and 2 bases at J, with 13 bases in the middle. This CDR3 spans 15 amino acids. Germline loops: CDR1 SGHNT, CDR2 YYREEE (reference sequence).

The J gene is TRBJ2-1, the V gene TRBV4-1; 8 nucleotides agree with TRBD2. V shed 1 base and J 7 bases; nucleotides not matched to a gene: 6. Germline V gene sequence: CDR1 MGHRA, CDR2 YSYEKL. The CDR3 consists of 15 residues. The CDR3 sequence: CASSQGAGVGNEQFF. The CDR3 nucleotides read TGCGCCAGCAGCCAAGGAGCGGGAGTTGGTAATGAGCAGTTCTTC.

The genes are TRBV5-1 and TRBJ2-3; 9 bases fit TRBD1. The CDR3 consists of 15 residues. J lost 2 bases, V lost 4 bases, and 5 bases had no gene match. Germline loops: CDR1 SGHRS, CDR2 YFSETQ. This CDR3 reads CASSQLQGATDTQYF. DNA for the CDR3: TGCGCCAGCAGCCAACTACAGGGGGCCACAGATACGCAGTATTTT.

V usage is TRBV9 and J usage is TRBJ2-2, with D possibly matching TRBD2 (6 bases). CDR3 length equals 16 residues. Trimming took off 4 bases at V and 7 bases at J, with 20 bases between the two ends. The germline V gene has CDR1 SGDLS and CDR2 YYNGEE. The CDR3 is CASSRGTAGESGELFF. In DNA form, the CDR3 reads TGTGCCAGCAGCCGCGGGACGGCGGGCGAGAGCGGGGAGCTGTTTTTT.

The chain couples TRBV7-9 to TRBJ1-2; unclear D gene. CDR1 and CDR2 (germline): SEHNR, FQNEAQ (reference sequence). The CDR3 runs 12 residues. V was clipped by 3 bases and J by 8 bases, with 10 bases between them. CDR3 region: CASSFRGWGYTF. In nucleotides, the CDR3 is TGTGCCAGCAGCTTCAGAGGGTGGGGCTACACCTTC.